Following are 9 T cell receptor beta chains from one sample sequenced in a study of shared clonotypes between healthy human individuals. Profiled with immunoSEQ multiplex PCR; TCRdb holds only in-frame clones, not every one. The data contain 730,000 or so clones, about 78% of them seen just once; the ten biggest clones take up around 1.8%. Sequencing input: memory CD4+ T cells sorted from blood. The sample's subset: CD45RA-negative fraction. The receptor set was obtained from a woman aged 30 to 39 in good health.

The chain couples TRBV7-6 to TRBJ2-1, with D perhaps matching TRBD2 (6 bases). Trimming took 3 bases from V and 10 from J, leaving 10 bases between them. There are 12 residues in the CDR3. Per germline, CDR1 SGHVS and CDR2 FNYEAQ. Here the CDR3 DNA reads TGTGCCAGCAGCTTTCTAGCGAGCGAGCAGTTCTTC. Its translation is CASSFLASEQFF.

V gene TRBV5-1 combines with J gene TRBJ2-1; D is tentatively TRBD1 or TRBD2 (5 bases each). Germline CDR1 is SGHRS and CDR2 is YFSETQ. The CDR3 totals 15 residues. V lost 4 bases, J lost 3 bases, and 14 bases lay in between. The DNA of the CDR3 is TGCGCCAGCAGCGCAGACAGTGGGGGCTACAATGAGCAGTTCTTC. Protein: CASSADSGGYNEQFF.

The CDR3 DNA follows: TGTGCCAGCACTCAGGCGGACCTATCTGGAAACACCATATATTTT. The encoded protein is CASTQADLSGNTIYF. The chain couples TRBV28 to TRBJ1-3; no reliable D call. The V and J ends lost 7 bases and 1 base respectively, with 14 bases between them. Looked up from germline, CDR1 is MDHEN and CDR2 is SYDVKM. This CDR3 is built from 15 residues. Together with reference TRBV28 and TRBJ1-3, the CDR3 gives the full variable domain: DVKVTQSSRYLVKRTGEKVFLECVQDMDHENMFWYRQDPGLGLRLIYFSYDVKMKEKGDIPEGYSVSREKKERFSLILESASTNQTSMYLCASTQADLSGNTIYFGEGSWLTVV.

Written as DNA, the CDR3 is TGCGCCAGCAGCTTGGGTCGTAGCGGGAGGGAGACCCAGTACTTC. Translating gives CASSLGRSGRETQYF. This chain joins TRBV5-1 and TRBJ2-5, with TRBD2 matching 10 bases. The ends lost 0 bases at V and 5 bases at J; junction bases unmatched: 4. The CDR3 covers 15 residues. Germline V gene lookup returns CDR1 SGHRS and CDR2 YFSETQ.

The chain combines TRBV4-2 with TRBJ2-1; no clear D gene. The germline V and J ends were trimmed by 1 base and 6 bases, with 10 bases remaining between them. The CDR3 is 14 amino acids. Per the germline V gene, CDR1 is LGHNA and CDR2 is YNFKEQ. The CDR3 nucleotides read TGTGCCAGCAGCCAAGTGCGAACCGGCAATGAGCAGTTCTTC. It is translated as CASSQVRTGNEQFF.

The CDR3 coding sequence is TGTGCTAGTGGTTGGTCCCTGGGAGATACGCAGTATTTT. Protein product: CASGWSLGDTQYF. The chain combines TRBV12-5 with TRBJ2-3; D is unresolved. Germline V CDR1 and CDR2: LGHNT, FRNRAP. V lost 4 bases and J lost 5, with 10 bases in between. The CDR3 is made up of 13 amino acids.

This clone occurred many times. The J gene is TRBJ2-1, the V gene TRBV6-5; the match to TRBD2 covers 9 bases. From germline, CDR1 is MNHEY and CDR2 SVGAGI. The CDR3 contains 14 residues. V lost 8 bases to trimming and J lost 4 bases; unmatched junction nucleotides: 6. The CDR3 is CASQRTSEYNEQFF. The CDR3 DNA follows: TGTGCCAGCCAAAGGACTAGCGAATACAATGAGCAGTTCTTC.

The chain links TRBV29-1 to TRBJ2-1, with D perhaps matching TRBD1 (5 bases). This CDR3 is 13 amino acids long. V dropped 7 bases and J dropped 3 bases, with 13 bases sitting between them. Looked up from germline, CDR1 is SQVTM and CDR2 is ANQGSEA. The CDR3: CSAGHSDYNEQFF. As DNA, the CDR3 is TGCAGCGCCGGACACAGCGACTACAATGAGCAGTTCTTC.

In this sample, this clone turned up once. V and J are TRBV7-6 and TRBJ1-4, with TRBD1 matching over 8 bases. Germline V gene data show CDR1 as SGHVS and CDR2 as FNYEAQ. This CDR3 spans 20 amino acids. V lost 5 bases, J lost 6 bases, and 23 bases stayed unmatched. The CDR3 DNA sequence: TGTGCCAGCAGCCTCTTTAGTCGGAGGACAGGGACACTCTCAGATGAAAAACTGTTTTTT. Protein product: CASSLFSRRTGTLSDEKLFF.